Described below is a single T cell receptor beta chain sequence and its context. The sample belongs to a study of T cells in localized non-small cell lung cancer. Some clones are missing from TCRdb's copy, which holds only in-frame ones; the method was immunoSEQ multiplex PCR. In the table there are under 65,000 clones, over 85% of which are singletons. The germline V gene encodes CDR1 SGHTA and CDR2 FQGNSA. Trimming removed 5 bases at V and 5 bases at J, with 11 bases between. There are 13 residues in the CDR3. The sample here was peripheral blood, taken before any cancer treatment. The chain links TRBV7-2 to TRBJ2-3, with D possibly matching TRBD1 (6 bases). This TCR was recovered from a man between 40 and 70 years old with stage I squamous cell lung carcinoma. The CDR3 sequence: CASSAQGIDTQYF. DNA for the CDR3: TGTGCCAGCAGCGCCCAGGGGATAGATACGCAGTATTTT.